This TCR beta chain is from a study of vaccination and CD4 T cells after COVID-19. Across the study: Overlapping spike peptides of SARS-CoV-2, HCoV-NL63, HCoV-OC43 and HCoV-229E were used, and cells were stimulated with them.

This sample's treatment: approximately nine-day PBMC culture with coronavirus spike peptide pools or control peptides (ViraFEST assay). The study sequenced cultured CD4+ T cell DNA using the Oncomine TCR Beta short-read assay. Using the QIAamp micro DNA kit, genomic DNA was extracted from the CD4+ T cells that had been cultured. Each CDR3 protein is one row after TCRdb ran MiXCR on the PCR reads. The repertoire includes some 20,000 distinct CDR3 sequences, around 50% of them detected once, and approximately 15% sits in the top ten. Judged by abundance, this clonotype is large. As yet, its antigen is unknown. Germline trimming cut 2 bases from V and 2 bases from J; bases unmatched to any gene: 8. The CDR3 is 16 amino acids. Germline V gene lookup returns CDR1 MNHEY and CDR2 SVGAGI.

The sequenced material came from cultured CD4+ T cells from blood. This rearrangement joins TRBV6-5 to TRBJ2-7; TRBD1 aligns across 8 bases. The sequence was collected from a human donor with COVID-19. In DNA form, the CDR3 reads TGTGCCAGCAGTTACGGCGGAGGGACAGGCACCTACGAGCAGTACTTC. Its translation: CASSYGGGTGTYEQYF.